This paragraph covers one T cell receptor beta chain sequence. CDR3 size: 14 residues. Trimming cost V 4 bases and J 3 bases, with 10 bases left between them. CDR1 and CDR2 from the germline V gene are SGDLS and YYNGEE. The sample is drawn from a study of OX40 agonist ivuxolimab in advanced cancers. Here immunoSEQ multiplex PCR was the method, and the copy in TCRdb shows in-frame clones only, minus some. The sample has 90,000 to 100,000 clones; 90% to 97% are singletons. The genes are TRBV9 and TRBJ2-2, with no clear D. The material sequenced was CD4+ or CD8+ T cells sorted from blood, taken in a trial of the OX40 agonist ivuxolimab. The receptor was derived from an adult with an advanced solid tumor such as melanoma, head and neck, liver or kidney cancer. The CDR3 DNA follows: TGTGCCAGCAGCCCCCGGACCGACACCGGGGAGCTGTTTTTT. It encodes CASSPRTDTGELFF.